One sample yielded the 30 T cell receptor beta chains listed below, sequenced in a study of long-term antiretroviral therapy in people with HIV. An immunoSEQ assay, version v3.0, was performed at survey level. Sequencing was performed with immunoSEQ multiplex PCR; in TCRdb, only in-frame clones are kept and a portion is missing. Of about 38,000 clones listed, around 86% were seen once; the top ten hold around 5%. Sample: unsorted PBMCs, taken 1.5 years after starting antiretroviral therapy. The receptor set was obtained from a young man with HIV.

The chain links TRBV5-1 to TRBJ1-4; D is unclear. This CDR3 has 16 amino acids. CDR1 SGHRS and CDR2 YFSETQ come from the germline V gene. V lost 4 bases to trimming and J lost 0 bases, with 13 bases between them. This CDR3 reads CASSATVPATNEKLFF. CDR3 coding DNA: TGCGCCAGCAGCGCCACTGTCCCTGCAACTAATGAAAAACTGTTTTTT.

The rearrangement links TRBV7-6 to TRBJ1-2; possible D gene TRBD1, 5 bases. The CDR3 consists of 15 residues. The V gene lost 5 bases and the J gene lost 4 bases, with 17 bases spanning the gap. Germline V gene sequence: CDR1 SGHVS, CDR2 FNYEAQ. The CDR3 here is CASSVLGADGYGYTF. The CDR3 region has the DNA TGTGCCAGCAGCGTCCTAGGGGCGGATGGCTATGGCTACACCTTC.

V and J are TRBV7-9 and TRBJ2-7, with D tentatively TRBD1 or TRBD2 (5 bases each). The CDR3 is 16 residues long. The V end was cut by 1 base, the J end by 5 bases, with 18 bases between. In germline, CDR1 is SEHNR, CDR2 FQNEAQ (reference sequence). CDR3 in DNA: TGTGCCAGCAGCTTAGGTACGGGGCTAGGATCCGACGAGCAGTACTTC. It specifies CASSLGTGLGSDEQYF.

V gene TRBV27 combines with J gene TRBJ2-2; D is unresolved. This CDR3 contains 13 residues. CDR1 MNHEY and CDR2 SMNVEV come from the germline V gene (reference sequence). Trimming pared 5 bases from V and 5 bases from J, leaving 9 bases between. The CDR3 protein is CASSPRETGELFF. As DNA, the CDR3 is TGTGCCAGCAGTCCACGTGAGACCGGGGAGCTGTTTTTT.

This chain joins TRBV28 and TRBJ2-5; D unclear. V lost 5 bases and J 0 bases, leaving 7 bases between the germline ends. The germline gives CDR1 MDHEN, CDR2 SYDVKM. There are 13 residues in the CDR3. The CDR3 protein is CASSLSHQETQYF. CDR3 coding DNA: TGTGCCAGCAGTCTCAGCCACCAAGAGACCCAGTACTTC.

V is TRBV30 and J is TRBJ1-5; a possible D gene is TRBD1 (5 bases). V lost 3 bases, J lost 10 bases, and 16 bases lay in between. Germline V gene sequence: CDR1 GTSNPN, CDR2 SVGIG (reference sequence). This CDR3 has 13 residues. This chain's CDR3 is CAWSGGLKVPQHF. CDR3 coding DNA: TGTGCCTGGAGCGGGGGGTTGAAGGTACCCCAGCATTTT.

The chain links TRBV9 to TRBJ2-7; possibly TRBD1 for D (7 bases). This CDR3 has 12 residues. Trimming cost V 3 bases and J 6 bases, with 10 bases left between them. Germline V gene lookup returns CDR1 SGDLS and CDR2 YYNGEE. CDR3 DNA sequence: TGTGCCAGCAGCGCTCAGGGGGGCGAGCAGTACTTC. It encodes CASSAQGGEQYF.

This clone was detected only a few times. V usage is TRBV28 and J usage is TRBJ2-7, with TRBD1 as a possible D gene (5 bases). The V gene's germline CDR1 is MDHEN and CDR2 SYDVKM. This CDR3 has 13 amino acids. The ends were cut back, 2 bases at V and 6 bases at J, with 11 bases in the middle. CDR3 protein: CASSLGHQGEQYF. CDR3 DNA sequence: TGTGCCAGCAGTTTAGGCCATCAGGGCGAGCAGTACTTC.

The chain recombines TRBV29-1 with TRBJ2-2; D may be TRBD2 (6 bases). This CDR3 is 13 amino acids long. The ends were cut back, 6 bases at V and 4 bases at J, with 12 bases in the middle. The germline V gene encodes CDR1 SQVTM and CDR2 ANQGSEA. This chain's CDR3 is CSVGGLLTGELFF. The CDR3 DNA sequence: TGCAGCGTCGGAGGACTACTCACCGGGGAGCTGTTTTTT.

The chain couples TRBV27 to TRBJ2-1; D might be TRBD1 or TRBD2, each matching 5 bases. Between the trimmed V and J ends, which lost 5 bases and 3 bases, there was a span of 29 bases. This CDR3 is built from 20 residues. Germline V CDR1 and CDR2: MNHEY, SMNVEV (reference sequence). In nucleotides, the CDR3 is TGTGCCAGCAGTCACAATCCGAACATAGAGGGACCAAAGGACTACAATGAGCAGTTCTTC. It yields the protein CASSHNPNIEGPKDYNEQFF.

The V call is TRBV5-4, the J call TRBJ2-4, with D perhaps TRBD2 (6 bases). Germline CDR1 and CDR2: SGHNT and YYREEE (reference sequence). Deletions cut 2 bases from V and 1 base from J, with 10 bases between. CDR3 length: 15 amino acids. CDR3 amino acids: CASSFRREAKNIQYF. The CDR3 bases are TGTGCCAGCAGCTTTAGGAGGGAGGCCAAAAACATTCAGTACTTC.

CDR3 nucleotide sequence: TGTGCCAGTCCCCCCGCCCCCGGACTCGGCACAGATACGCAGTATTTT. It yields the protein CASPPAPGLGTDTQYF. The V gene is TRBV27, the J gene TRBJ2-3, with D perhaps TRBD2 (5 bases). Trimming left V 9 bases short and J 1 base short, with 20 bases between. The germline CDR1 and CDR2 sequences are MNHEY and SMNVEV (reference sequence). The length of the CDR3 is 16 residues.

The V gene is TRBV18, the J gene TRBJ2-7; 9 nucleotides line up with TRBD1. Looked up from germline, CDR1 is KGHSH and CDR2 is LQKENI. CDR3 length equals 15 residues. After removal of 2 bases from V and 3 bases from J, the junction contained 5 bases not matched to a gene. CDR3 protein: CASSPSGTGIYEQYF. CDR3 in DNA: TGTGCCAGCTCACCATCCGGGACAGGGATCTACGAGCAGTACTTC.

This chain connects TRBV25-1 to TRBJ2-1; 7 nucleotides line up with TRBD2. The junction had 4 bases not matched to a gene; V was cut back by 5 bases and J by 0 bases. The CDR3 runs to 15 residues. Germline values: CDR1 MGHDK, CDR2 SYGVNS. CDR3 nucleotides: TGTGCCAGCAGTACAAGCGGGAACTCCTACAATGAGCAGTTCTTC. Translation: CASSTSGNSYNEQFF.

The chain recombines TRBV9 with TRBJ2-2; D is unclear. Germline CDR1 and CDR2: SGDLS and YYNGEE. V was trimmed by 4 bases and J by 1 base, leaving 2 bases between them. This CDR3 has 12 amino acids. CDR3 amino acids: CASSRNTGELFF. The CDR3 nucleotides read TGTGCCAGCAGCCGGAACACCGGGGAGCTGTTTTTT.

This clone has a single count. The V gene is TRBV5-4, the J gene TRBJ2-3; tentatively, D is TRBD2 (5 bases). The CDR3 is 18 amino acids. V was pared by 3 bases and J by 1 base, with 21 bases between. Looked up from germline, CDR1 is SGHNT and CDR2 is YYREEE (reference sequence). The CDR3, as DNA: TGTGCCAGCAGCTCCTTTCTAGGCGGGCCGTTGGGCACAGATACGCAGTATTTT. Its protein is CASSSFLGGPLGTDTQYF.

The CDR3 is CASSPIGSGILTDTQYF. CDR3 coding DNA: TGTGCCAGCTCACCGATCGGTAGCGGGATCCTCACAGATACGCAGTATTTT. This chain uses TRBV18 with TRBJ2-3; 8 nucleotides align to TRBD2. The CDR3 totals 17 residues. The J segment lost 2 bases and the V segment lost 3 bases, leaving 10 bases of the junction unmatched. The germline gives CDR1 KGHSH, CDR2 LQKENI.

The CDR3 nucleotides read TGTGCCAGTAGTCCCCAGGAACCGTACGAGCAGTACTTC. This gives the protein CASSPQEPYEQYF. This chain connects TRBV19 to TRBJ2-7; no clear D. The CDR3 is 13 amino acids. V shed 5 bases and J shed 4 bases, with 12 bases lying between them. Germline assignment: CDR1 LNHDA and CDR2 SQIVND (reference sequence).

The chain carries TRBV25-1 and TRBJ2-5, with D unclear. The CDR3 sequence is 10 residues long. The ends were cut back, 2 bases at V and 5 bases at J, with 0 bases in the middle. The germline V gene has CDR1 MGHDK and CDR2 SYGVNS. The CDR3 DNA reads as TGTGCCAGCAGTGAAGAGACCCAGTACTTC. Translating gives CASSEETQYF.

The chain carries TRBV5-6 and TRBJ2-7, with 9 bases fitting TRBD1. Germline CDR1 reads SGHDT; CDR2 reads YYEEEE. Trimming took 4 bases from V and 7 from J; bases not matched to a gene: 6. The CDR3 loop spans 13 amino acids. The CDR3 nucleotides read TGTGCCAGCAGCGGCGGGACAGGGAAGGAGCAGTACTTC. This gives the protein CASSGGTGKEQYF.

The genes are TRBV5-1 and TRBJ2-1, with D tentatively TRBD1 (6 bases). V lost 4 bases and J 0 bases, leaving 20 bases between the germline ends. CDR1 and CDR2 (germline): SGHRS, YFSETQ. The CDR3 totals 18 residues. The CDR3 spells CASSRPQGSLSSYNEQFF. CDR3 sequence (DNA): TGCGCCAGCAGCCGACCACAGGGTTCTTTAAGCTCCTACAATGAGCAGTTCTTC.

The rearrangement links TRBV28 to TRBJ1-2, with 7 bases lining up with TRBD1. V gave up 4 bases and J gave up 5 bases; unmatched junction bases: 10. Germline V lookup: CDR1 MDHEN, CDR2 SYDVKM. CDR3 length equals 15 residues. CDR3: CASSSQGGPVYGYTF. The CDR3, as DNA: TGTGCCAGCAGTTCCCAGGGGGGACCGGTGTATGGCTACACCTTC.

This chain connects TRBV6-1 to TRBJ1-1; D is unresolved. Trimming shortened V by 2 bases and J by 7 bases, and 14 bases separated the two germline ends. CDR3 length: 14 amino acids. Germline CDR1 reads MNHNS; CDR2 reads SASEGT. CDR3: CASSELRTESEAFF. In DNA form, the CDR3 reads TGTGCCAGCAGTGAACTGAGGACGGAAAGTGAAGCTTTCTTT.

The genes are TRBV19 and TRBJ2-7, with 9 bases matching TRBD2. V was clipped by 7 bases and J by 0 bases; unmatched bases: 4. The germline V gene has CDR1 LNHDA and CDR2 SQIVND (reference sequence). The CDR3 is 14 amino acids. For the CDR3, the DNA is TGTGCCAGTAAGGCTAGCGGGAACTCCTACGAGCAGTACTTC. Its protein is CASKASGNSYEQYF.

V gene TRBV10-3 combines with J gene TRBJ2-1; D remains unclear. CDR1 ENHRY and CDR2 SYGVKD come from the germline V gene. The V gene lost 4 bases and the J gene lost 10 bases, with 11 bases spanning the gap. The CDR3 is 12 amino acids. In DNA form, the CDR3 reads TGTGCCATCAGTGCCCTCGACGGGGAGCAGTTCTTC. This encodes CAISALDGEQFF.

The chain links TRBV10-3 to TRBJ1-2; the D gene is possibly TRBD1 (5 bases). The length of the CDR3 is 15 residues. The V end was cut by 2 bases, the J end by 4 bases, with 14 bases between. The germline V gene encodes CDR1 ENHRY and CDR2 SYGVKD. The CDR3 nucleotides are TGTGCCATCAGTGAGAGGGGCGAGGGGAGCTATGGCTACACCTTC. Translated, it gives CAISERGEGSYGYTF.

This rearrangement joins TRBV6-1 to TRBJ2-5, with TRBD2 matching over 9 bases. Germline CDR1 is MNHNS and CDR2 is SASEGT. The CDR3 has 15 amino acids. V lost 3 bases to trimming and J lost 5 bases; unmatched junction nucleotides: 7. This chain's CDR3 is CASSDHSGSWETQYF. CDR3 coding DNA: TGTGCCAGCAGTGATCATAGCGGGAGCTGGGAGACCCAGTACTTC.

The V and J genes are TRBV19 and TRBJ2-7, with TRBD1 identical over 7 bases. The CDR3 covers 15 residues. Germline V CDR1 and CDR2: LNHDA, SQIVND (reference sequence). V lost 4 bases to trimming and J lost 0 bases; unmatched junction nucleotides: 6. The CDR3 is CASSTTGEGSYEQYF. CDR3 sequence (DNA): TGTGCCAGTAGTACCACAGGGGAAGGCTCCTACGAGCAGTACTTC.

The chain couples TRBV5-6 to TRBJ1-1; D call uncertain. CDR3 length: 12 residues. V was trimmed by 2 bases and J by 1 base, leaving 3 bases between them. The germline V gene encodes CDR1 SGHDT and CDR2 YYEEEE. CDR3 DNA sequence: TGTGCCAGCAGCTTTGAGAACACTGAAGCTTTCTTT. It translates to CASSFENTEAFF.

This chain links TRBV28 with TRBJ1-5; no clear D. Germline V CDR1 and CDR2: MDHEN, SYDVKM. The ends were cut back, 8 bases at V and 9 bases at J, with 14 bases in the middle. CDR3 length: 12 residues. CDR3 protein: CASFDGYTPQHF. CDR3 coding DNA: TGTGCCAGCTTCGATGGGTACACGCCCCAGCATTTT.